Shown below are 25 T cell receptor beta chains from a single sample sequenced in a study of blood T cell repertoires in COVID-19. The table came from immunoSEQ multiplex PCR; TCRdb's copy has only in-frame clones and leaves some out. The sample carries about 200,000 clones, roughly four fifths recorded once. The sequenced sample was peripheral blood. The receptors shown here come from a woman between 40 and 50 years old with acute or convalescent COVID-19.

V is TRBV5-1 and J is TRBJ1-2; 9 nucleotides match TRBD1. The CDR3 has 17 amino acids. Germline V gives CDR1 SGHRS, CDR2 YFSETQ. The junction had 6 bases not matched to a gene; V was cut back by 0 bases and J by 0 bases. The DNA for the CDR3 is TGCGCCAGCAGCTTGGAGACAGGGGGGGGACCTAACTATGGCTACACCTTC. Amino acids: CASSLETGGGPNYGYTF.

The chain uses TRBV11-1 and TRBJ2-7, with 11 positions matching TRBD1. This CDR3 contains 14 residues. The germline gives CDR1 SGHAT, CDR2 FQDESV (reference sequence). V dropped 3 bases and J dropped 5; count of bases not matched to a gene: 3. The chain's CDR3 is CASSLDRGHHEQYF. The CDR3 region has the DNA TGTGCCAGCAGCTTGGACAGGGGGCACCACGAGCAGTACTTC.

Worth noting for this clone: Other DNA variants within this sample encode the same CDR3. The rearrangement uses TRBV10-3 and TRBJ2-7; 8 bases are a match to TRBD2. There are 13 residues in the CDR3. The germline CDR1 and CDR2 sequences are ENHRY and SYGVKD. The trim removed 2 bases at V and 3 bases at J, leaving 0 bases unmatched. The CDR3 sequence: CAISEREGYEQYF. DNA of the CDR3: TGTGCCATCAGTGAGCGGGAGGGCTACGAGCAGTACTTC.

This chain links TRBV7-9 with TRBJ1-1; 9 positions match TRBD1. Germline V gene lookup returns CDR1 SEHNR and CDR2 FQNEAQ (reference sequence). The length of the CDR3 is 15 residues. The ends lost 5 bases at V and 6 bases at J; junction bases unmatched: 10. The CDR3 DNA reads as TGTGCCAGCAGCCAAACCGGGACAGGGCTCTCTGAAGCTTTCTTT. Translated: CASSQTGTGLSEAFF.

This clone was seen only once. J is TRBJ1-2 and V is TRBV9, with D uncertain. CDR3 length equals 13 residues. V lost 0 bases to trimming and J lost 5 bases, with 8 bases between them. CDR1 and CDR2 (germline): SGDLS, YYNGEE. CDR3 sequence reads: CASSVGVTYGYTF. CDR3 nucleotides: TGTGCCAGCAGCGTAGGAGTAACGTATGGCTACACCTTC.

CDR3 sequence: CASSSQGPTGELFF. The CDR3 DNA sequence: TGTGCCAGCAGTTCTCAGGGCCCCACCGGGGAGCTGTTTTTT. V gene TRBV6-5 combines with J gene TRBJ2-2; tentative D call: TRBD1 (5 bases). V gave up 4 bases and J gave up 4 bases, with 10 bases separating them. Germline CDR1 and CDR2: MNHEY and SVGAGI. This CDR3 spans 14 amino acids.

This clone was counted once. This chain connects TRBV7-2 to TRBJ1-5; D is unresolved. The CDR3 covers 15 residues. Deletions cut 2 bases from V and 1 base from J, with 9 bases between. Germline-derived CDR1 and CDR2 are SGHTA and FQGNSA. The CDR3: CASSLTGGSNQPQHF. The CDR3 nucleotides read TGTGCCAGCAGCTTAACCGGAGGCAGCAATCAGCCCCAGCATTTT.

In DNA form, the CDR3 reads TGTGCCAGCAGCCAGGGGGAGACCCAGTACTTC. As protein: CASSQGETQYF. This chain connects TRBV7-8 to TRBJ2-5; possibly TRBD1 for D (6 bases). Trimming took off 5 bases at V and 5 bases at J, with 6 bases between the two ends. Germline loops: CDR1 SGHVS, CDR2 FQNEAQ. CDR3 length: 11 amino acids.

The V gene is TRBV6-2 or TRBV6-3, the J gene TRBJ1-1; D is undetermined. Trimming shortened V by 4 bases and J by 3 bases, and 18 bases separated the two germline ends. CDR3 length equals 16 residues. Germline loops: CDR1 MNHEY, CDR2 SVGEGT. CDR3 region: CASSLGSGNTYTEAFF. In nucleotides, the CDR3 is TGTGCCAGCAGTTTAGGGTCGGGGAATACCTACACTGAAGCTTTCTTT.

The CDR3 DNA reads as TGTGCCAGCATCGACAGGGGAACCGGGGAGCTGTTTTTT. It is translated as CASIDRGTGELFF. The chain links TRBV27 to TRBJ2-2; 8 nucleotides line up with TRBD1. Trimming took 7 bases from V and 5 from J; bases not matched to a gene: 3. Germline V CDR1 and CDR2: MNHEY, SMNVEV (reference sequence). CDR3 length: 13 amino acids.

This clone was observed a few times. The chain employs TRBV6-6 and TRBJ2-7; 8 nucleotides match TRBD1. The CDR3 totals 15 residues. V lost 6 bases, J lost 1 base, and 8 bases stayed unmatched. Germline loops: CDR1 MNHNY, CDR2 SVGAGI (reference sequence). The CDR3 protein is CASSRQGSRSYEQYF. CDR3 in DNA: TGTGCCAGCAGCCGACAGGGGAGTAGGTCCTACGAGCAGTACTTC.

The chain has TRBV7-9 and TRBJ2-1; TRBD2 matches at 8 bases. CDR1 SEHNR and CDR2 FQNEAQ come from the germline V gene (reference sequence). The CDR3 has 16 amino acids. V lost 3 bases and J lost 0; bases outside the gene matches: 4. CDR3 sequence reads: CASSFPGLVSYNEQFF. The CDR3 bases are TGTGCCAGCAGCTTCCCGGGACTAGTCTCCTACAATGAGCAGTTCTTC. The whole variable domain, remainder taken from reference TRBV7-9 and TRBJ2-1, is DTGVSQNPRHKITKRGQNVTFRCDPISEHNRLYWYRQTLGQGPEFLTYFQNEAQLEKSRLLSDRFSAERPKGSFSTLEIQRTEQGDSAMYLCASSFPGLVSYNEQFFGPGTRLTVL.

The V and J genes are TRBV6-5 and TRBJ1-5; 8 bases match TRBD1. The length of the CDR3 is 15 residues. Germline V gives CDR1 MNHEY, CDR2 SVGAGI. V shed 6 bases, J shed 1 base, and the junction held 5 bases outside the gene matches. The CDR3 loop reads CASSSRTGSNQPQHF. CDR3 DNA: TGTGCCAGCAGCTCTAGGACAGGGAGCAATCAGCCCCAGCATTTT.

This clone was seen only once. The same CDR3 arises from other DNA sequences in this sample as well. The V and J genes are TRBV4-3 and TRBJ2-1, with a tentative D call TRBD2 (5 bases). V was shortened by 1 base and J by 6 bases, with 10 bases between the two germline ends. CDR3 length equals 14 residues. From germline, CDR1 is LGHNA and CDR2 YSLEER. The CDR3 sequence is CASSQGLAGNEQFF. CDR3 DNA sequence: TGCGCCAGCAGCCAAGGCCTAGCAGGCAATGAGCAGTTCTTC.

The chain has TRBV5-1 and TRBJ2-5; D might be TRBD2 (6 bases). The CDR3 covers 15 residues. V lost 2 bases, J lost 6 bases, and 17 bases lay in between. Germline CDR1 and CDR2: SGHRS and YFSETQ. For the CDR3, the DNA is TGCGCCAGCAGCTTAGATGGTGGGCGCGGGAAGACCCAGTACTTC. Protein product: CASSLDGGRGKTQYF.

The chain carries TRBV19 and TRBJ2-2; 12 bases are shared with TRBD2. Germline V gene lookup returns CDR1 LNHDA and CDR2 SQIVND (reference sequence). Trimming took 6 bases from V and 4 from J; bases not matched to a gene: 3. The CDR3 extends over 15 amino acids. The CDR3 nucleotides are TGTGCCAGTAGGACTAGCGGGAGCGGCACCGGGGAGCTGTTTTTT. Its protein product is CASRTSGSGTGELFF. Full variable domain (outside the CDR3, taken from reference TRBV19 and TRBJ2-2): DGGITQSPKYLFRKEGQNVTLSCEQNLNHDAMYWYRQDPGQGLRLIYYSQIVNDFQKGDIAEGYSVSREKKESFPLTVTSAQKNPTAFYLCASRTSGSGTGELFFGEGSRLTVL.

V is TRBV6-5 and J is TRBJ1-5; possible D gene TRBD1, 6 bases. CDR3 size: 13 residues. Germline loops: CDR1 MNHEY, CDR2 SVGAGI. The V gene lost 6 bases and the J gene lost 6 bases, with 12 bases spanning the gap. CDR3 loop: CASRTTGIQPQHF. CDR3 nucleotides: TGTGCCAGCAGAACCACAGGGATTCAGCCCCAGCATTTT.

The chain joins TRBV4-3 to TRBJ1-2; 9 bases line up with TRBD1. Germline loops: CDR1 LGHNA, CDR2 YSLEER. This CDR3 has 15 residues. V lost 0 bases and J lost 4; bases outside the gene matches: 3. CDR3 in amino acids: CASSQETGGTYGYTF. The CDR3 DNA follows: TGCGCCAGCAGCCAAGAGACAGGGGGGACCTATGGCTACACCTTC.

The chain recombines TRBV9 with TRBJ1-2, with D possibly matching TRBD1 (6 bases). CDR3 length: 16 residues. CDR1 and CDR2 from the germline V gene are SGDLS and YYNGEE. With 1 base removed from V and 6 bases from J, the gap between germline ends came to 19 bases. This CDR3 reads CASSVRGDRRGDGYTF. CDR3 sequence (DNA): TGTGCCAGCAGCGTAAGGGGCGACAGGCGTGGGGATGGCTACACCTTC. The variable domain in full, completed from reference TRBV9 and TRBJ1-2, reads DSGVTQTPKHLITATGQRVTLRCSPRSGDLSVYWYQQSLDQGLQFLIQYYNGEERAKGNILERFSAQQFPDLHSELNLSSLELGDSALYFCASSVRGDRRGDGYTFGSGTRLTVV.

The sample holds a few counts of this clone. This chain uses TRBV18 with TRBJ1-6; D unresolved. The V gene lost 1 base and the J gene lost 7 bases, with 14 bases spanning the gap. This CDR3 spans 16 amino acids. CDR1 is KGHSH and CDR2 is LQKENI in the germline V gene. In DNA form, the CDR3 reads TGTGCCAGCTCACCACGTCAGATCTCGGAGAATTCACCCCTCCACTTT. Its translation is CASSPRQISENSPLHF.

The chain carries TRBV5-8 and TRBJ2-7, with TRBD2 as a possible D gene (5 bases). V was trimmed by 4 bases and J by 6 bases, leaving 11 bases between them. In germline, CDR1 is SGHTS, CDR2 YDEGEE. CDR3 size: 12 residues. CDR3 sequence reads: CASSPRVSEQYF. DNA of the CDR3: TGTGCCAGCAGCCCGAGGGTGAGCGAGCAGTACTTC.

This clone turned up a few times. The chain has TRBV5-1 and TRBJ2-1, with 7 bases aligning to TRBD1. Germline V gene sequence: CDR1 SGHRS, CDR2 YFSETQ. The CDR3 runs 16 residues. The ends lost 4 bases at V and 4 bases at J; junction bases unmatched: 11. The CDR3 DNA reads as TGCGCCAGCAGCGGTAGATCCGGGACAGAATACAATGAGCAGTTCTTC. As protein: CASSGRSGTEYNEQFF.

This chain connects TRBV2 to TRBJ1-5; 8 positions match TRBD1. The V and J ends lost 11 bases and 1 base, in that order; junction bases with no gene match: 7. Germline loops: CDR1 SNHLY, CDR2 FYNNEI. The CDR3 totals 14 residues. The CDR3 spells CASKRTGSNQPQHF. DNA for the CDR3: TGTGCCTCTAAGAGGACAGGGAGCAATCAGCCCCAGCATTTT. The whole variable domain, remainder taken from reference TRBV2 and TRBJ1-5, is EPEVTQTPSHQVTQMGQEVILRCVPISNHLYFYWYRQILGQKVEFLVSFYNNEISEKSEIFDDQFSVERPDGSNFTLKIRSTKLEDSAMYFCASKRTGSNQPQHFGDGTRLSIL.

The chain carries TRBV30 and TRBJ1-6; perhaps TRBD1 as D (5 bases). Germline V CDR1 and CDR2: GTSNPN, SVGIG (reference sequence). Trimming removed 8 bases from V and 7 bases from J, with 21 bases in between. The CDR3 loop spans 15 amino acids. The CDR3 coding sequence is TGTGCCGGGACTTCTACCGGGATCGGGAATTCACCCCTCCACTTT. Encoded protein: CAGTSTGIGNSPLHF.

This chain joins TRBV4-1 and TRBJ2-1, with 8 bases aligning to TRBD2. V was clipped by 2 bases and J by 8 bases; unmatched bases: 14. The V gene's germline CDR1 is MGHRA and CDR2 YSYEKL. The length of the CDR3 is 17 residues. As DNA, the CDR3 is TGCGCCAGCAGCCAACTAGCCACGGGACTAGTGAGGGATGAGCAGTTCTTC. It encodes CASSQLATGLVRDEQFF.